A selection of T cell receptor beta chains follows, all from one sample in a study of shared clonotypes between healthy human individuals. Data came from immunoSEQ multiplex PCR; TCRdb stores just in-frame clones and leaves some out. Here the sample spans over 2,000,000 clones, around 93% being singletons. Input material: naive CD8+ T cells from PBMCs. The receptors were gathered from a man younger than 35 in good health. Some clones in this sample may be carry-over from other donors' samples. The CDR3 runs from the conserved cysteine through the conserved F or W. A D gene is named only where the DNA matches it firmly. Size values are once, few and many counts, or a class for expanded clones, and some rows have none.

J gene: TRBJ2-1
D gene: .
V gene: TRBV28
clone size: .
CDR3 length: 15
CDR3 protein: CASSLKGLLRNEQFF
CDR3 DNA: TGTGCCAGCAGTTTGAAAGGGCTGTTGAGGAATGAGCAGTTCTTC

J gene: TRBJ2-1
D gene: .
V gene: TRBV27
clone size: .
CDR3 length: 16
CDR3 protein: CASSSSPKALDNEQFF
CDR3 DNA: TGTGCCAGCAGTTCCTCTCCAAAGGCGCTGGACAATGAGCAGTTCTTC

J gene: TRBJ1-5
D gene: .
V gene: TRBV6-1
clone size: .
CDR3 length: 14
CDR3 protein: CASSELYSNQPQHF
CDR3 DNA: TGTGCCAGCAGTGAACTTTATAGCAATCAGCCCCAGCATTTT

J gene: TRBJ2-7
D gene: .
V gene: TRBV27
clone size: .
CDR3 length: 12
CDR3 protein: CASSPGAREQYF
CDR3 DNA: TGTGCCAGCAGTCCTGGGGCGCGCGAGCAGTACTTC

J gene: TRBJ2-1
D gene: TRBD2
V gene: TRBV27
clone size: .
CDR3 length: 18
CDR3 protein: CASTAGTSGRGSYNEQFF
CDR3 DNA: TGTGCCAGCACCGCCGGGACTAGCGGTAGGGGGTCCTACAATGAGCAGTTCTTC

J gene: TRBJ2-5
D gene: TRBD2
V gene: TRBV9
clone size: .
CDR3 length: 15
CDR3 protein: CASSPQGLAGETQYF
CDR3 DNA: TGTGCCAGCAGCCCTCAAGGACTAGCGGGAGAGACCCAGTACTTC

J gene: TRBJ2-7
D gene: TRBD2
V gene: TRBV4-1
clone size: once
CDR3 length: 17
CDR3 protein: CASSQDRLAGVMYEQYF
CDR3 DNA: TGCGCCAGCAGCCAAGATCGGCTAGCGGGAGTTATGTACGAGCAGTACTTC

J gene: TRBJ2-1
D gene: TRBD1
V gene: TRBV5-1
clone size: .
CDR3 length: 16
CDR3 protein: CASSLTPGQGVYEQFF
CDR3 DNA: TGCGCCAGCAGCCTCACCCCGGGACAGGGGGTATATGAGCAGTTCTTC

J gene: TRBJ2-7
D gene: TRBD1
V gene: TRBV7-2
clone size: .
CDR3 length: 14
CDR3 protein: CASSHRDRLYEQYF
CDR3 DNA: TGTGCCAGCAGCCACCGGGACAGACTATACGAGCAGTACTTC

J gene: TRBJ2-7
D gene: .
V gene: TRBV7-9
clone size: .
CDR3 length: 15
CDR3 protein: CASSSLGGDPYEQYF
CDR3 DNA: TGTGCCAGCAGCTCCCTGGGCGGGGACCCCTACGAGCAGTACTTC

J gene: TRBJ2-7
D gene: TRBD1
V gene: TRBV19
clone size: .
CDR3 length: 13
CDR3 protein: CASNGQGAYEQYF
CDR3 DNA: TGTGCCAGTAACGGACAGGGGGCCTACGAGCAGTACTTC

J gene: TRBJ2-7
D gene: .
V gene: TRBV10-3
clone size: .
CDR3 length: 15
CDR3 protein: CAIRPSGTTDDEQYF
CDR3 DNA: TGTGCCATCAGACCCAGCGGTACGACGGACGACGAGCAGTACTTC

J gene: TRBJ1-5
D gene: .
V gene: TRBV19
clone size: .
CDR3 length: 14
CDR3 protein: CASKLQGSNQPQHF
CDR3 DNA: TGTGCCAGTAAGCTACAGGGTTCGAATCAGCCCCAGCATTTT

J gene: TRBJ1-1
D gene: .
V gene: TRBV4-2
clone size: .
CDR3 length: 14
CDR3 protein: CASSQQVLNTEAFF
CDR3 DNA: TGTGCCAGCAGCCAGCAGGTATTGAACACTGAAGCTTTCTTT

J gene: TRBJ2-2
D gene: .
V gene: TRBV7-9
clone size: .
CDR3 length: 15
CDR3 protein: CASSLSWGFTGELFF
CDR3 DNA: TGTGCCAGCAGCTTATCGTGGGGGTTTACCGGGGAGCTGTTTTTT

J gene: TRBJ2-5
D gene: TRBD2
V gene: TRBV19
clone size: .
CDR3 length: 12
CDR3 protein: CASRGLAETQYF
CDR3 DNA: TGTGCCAGTAGGGGACTAGCGGAGACCCAGTACTTC

J gene: TRBJ2-7
D gene: .
V gene: TRBV19
clone size: .
CDR3 length: 15
CDR3 protein: CASSIGSHIAYEQYF
CDR3 DNA: TGTGCCAGTAGTATTGGCAGCCATATAGCCTACGAGCAGTACTTC

J gene: TRBJ1-5
D gene: .
V gene: TRBV28
clone size: .
CDR3 length: 13
CDR3 protein: CASSLGQFDPQHF
CDR3 DNA: TGTGCCAGCAGTTTGGGGCAGTTCGATCCCCAGCATTTT

J gene: TRBJ2-1
D gene: .
V gene: TRBV6-1
clone size: once
CDR3 length: 14
CDR3 protein: CASSFDMTANEQFF
CDR3 DNA: TGTGCCAGCAGTTTCGACATGACTGCAAATGAGCAGTTCTTC

J gene: TRBJ2-3
D gene: TRBD2
V gene: TRBV7-6
clone size: .
CDR3 length: 20
CDR3 protein: CASSWELGTSGRAVTDTQYF
CDR3 DNA: TGTGCCAGCAGCTGGGAGTTGGGGACTAGCGGGAGGGCGGTAACAGATACGCAGTATTTT

J gene: TRBJ1-4
D gene: .
V gene: TRBV7-9
clone size: .
CDR3 length: 15
CDR3 protein: CASSPLEWSNEKLFF
CDR3 DNA: TGTGCCAGCAGCCCTTTAGAGTGGTCTAATGAAAAACTGTTTTTT

J gene: TRBJ2-3
D gene: .
V gene: TRBV11-2
clone size: once
CDR3 length: 19
CDR3 protein: CASSLVQVLFASSTDTQYF
CDR3 DNA: TGTGCCAGCAGCCTAGTCCAGGTTTTGTTTGCCTCTAGCACAGATACGCAGTATTTT

J gene: TRBJ2-7
D gene: .
V gene: TRBV19
clone size: .
CDR3 length: 16
CDR3 protein: CASSPNPGHPPSGQYF
CDR3 DNA: TGTGCCAGTAGTCCTAATCCGGGACACCCGCCTTCGGGGCAGTACTTC

J gene: TRBJ1-2
D gene: .
V gene: TRBV6-6
clone size: .
CDR3 length: 16
CDR3 protein: CASRPRRSDDNYGYTF
CDR3 DNA: TGTGCCAGCAGACCTAGGCGGAGCGACGATAACTATGGCTACACCTTC

J gene: TRBJ2-1
D gene: TRBD2
V gene: TRBV9
clone size: .
CDR3 length: 17
CDR3 protein: CASSPMGGLAGYNEQFF
CDR3 DNA: TGTGCCAGCAGCCCCATGGGGGGGCTAGCGGGGTACAATGAGCAGTTCTTC

J gene: TRBJ2-7
D gene: TRBD1
V gene: TRBV19
clone size: .
CDR3 length: 14
CDR3 protein: CASSIGQGALEQYF
CDR3 DNA: TGTGCCAGTAGTATAGGACAGGGGGCGCTTGAGCAGTACTTC

J gene: TRBJ1-3
D gene: .
V gene: TRBV7-2
clone size: .
CDR3 length: 15
CDR3 protein: CASRGTGFSGNTIYF
CDR3 DNA: TGTGCCAGCAGAGGGACGGGATTCTCTGGAAACACCATATATTTT

J gene: TRBJ1-2
D gene: .
V gene: TRBV28
clone size: .
CDR3 length: 12
CDR3 protein: CASSFSALGYTF
CDR3 DNA: TGTGCCAGCAGTTTTAGCGCCCTTGGCTACACCTTC

J gene: TRBJ2-7
D gene: .
V gene: TRBV28
clone size: .
CDR3 length: 15
CDR3 protein: CASSLAGRDTYEQYF
CDR3 DNA: TGTGCCAGCAGTTTAGCGGGACGTGACACCTACGAGCAGTACTTC

J gene: TRBJ2-7
D gene: TRBD1
V gene: TRBV7-9
clone size: .
CDR3 length: 14
CDR3 protein: CASSPRDRSYEQYF
CDR3 DNA: TGTGCCAGCAGCCCCCGGGACAGGTCCTACGAGCAGTACTTC

J gene: TRBJ2-1
D gene: .
V gene: TRBV11-1
clone size: once
CDR3 length: 12
CDR3 protein: CASSNQGNEQFF
CDR3 DNA: TGTGCCAGCAGCAATCAGGGCAATGAGCAGTTCTTC

J gene: TRBJ2-5
D gene: .
V gene: TRBV29-1
clone size: .
CDR3 length: 14
CDR3 protein: CSVGGGRILETQYF
CDR3 DNA: TGCAGCGTTGGGGGAGGACGGATCCTAGAGACCCAGTACTTC